This T cell receptor beta chain came from a study of T cell responses to AZD1222 COVID-19 vaccine. Notes on the study in general: Sampled repertoires all dated from after the peak T cell response. Clonal diversity was possibly underestimated; the donors were predominantly white British and more often female. Seropositive status at baseline applied to only 5 or 6 AZD1222 recipients. Breadth and depth of Spike-specific TCRs rose after two AZD1222 doses.

Here immunoSEQ multiplex PCR was the method, and the copy in TCRdb shows in-frame clones only, minus some. Altogether around 120,000 clones are present, 80% to 95% being singletons, with the ten largest covering 11% to 15%. In regard to this clone: What it binds is not known.

V lost 4 bases, J lost 0 bases, and 13 bases lay in between. CDR1 is SGHDT and CDR2 is YYEEEE in the germline V gene. There are 15 residues in the CDR3. This receptor was identified in an adult in good health. Source: peripheral blood, taken on day 0 of AZD1222 vaccination. The chain couples TRBV5-6 to TRBJ2-5; D unclear. CDR3 nucleotide sequence: TGTGCCAGCAGCCCCACGACCCTATACCAAGAGACCCAGTACTTC. Translation: CASSPTTLYQETQYF.